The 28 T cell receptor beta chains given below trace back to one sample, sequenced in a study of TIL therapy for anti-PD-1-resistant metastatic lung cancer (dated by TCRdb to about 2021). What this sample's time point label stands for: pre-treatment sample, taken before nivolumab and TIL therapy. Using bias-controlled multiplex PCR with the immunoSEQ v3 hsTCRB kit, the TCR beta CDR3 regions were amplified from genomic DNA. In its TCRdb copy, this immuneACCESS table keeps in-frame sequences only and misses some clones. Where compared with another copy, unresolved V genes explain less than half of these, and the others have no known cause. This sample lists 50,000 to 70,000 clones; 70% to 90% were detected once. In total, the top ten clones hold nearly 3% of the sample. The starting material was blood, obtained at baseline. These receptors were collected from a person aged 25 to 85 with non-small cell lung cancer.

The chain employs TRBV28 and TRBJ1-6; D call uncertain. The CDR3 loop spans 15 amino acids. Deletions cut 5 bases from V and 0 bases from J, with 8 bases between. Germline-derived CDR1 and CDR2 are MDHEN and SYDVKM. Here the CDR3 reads CASSIAVSYNSPLHF. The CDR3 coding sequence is TGTGCCAGCAGTATAGCAGTCTCCTATAATTCACCCCTCCACTTT.

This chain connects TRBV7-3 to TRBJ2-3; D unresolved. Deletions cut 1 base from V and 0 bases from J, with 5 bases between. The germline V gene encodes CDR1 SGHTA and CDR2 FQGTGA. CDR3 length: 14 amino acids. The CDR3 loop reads CASSLRSSTDTQYF. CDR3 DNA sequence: TGTGCCAGCAGCTTAAGGTCAAGCACAGATACGCAGTATTTT.

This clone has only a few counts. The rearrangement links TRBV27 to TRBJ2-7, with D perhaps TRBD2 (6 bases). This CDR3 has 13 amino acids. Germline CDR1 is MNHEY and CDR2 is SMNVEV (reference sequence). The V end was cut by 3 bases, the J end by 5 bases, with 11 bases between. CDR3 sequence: CASSFWRDHEQYF. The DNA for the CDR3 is TGTGCCAGCAGTTTTTGGAGGGACCACGAGCAGTACTTC.

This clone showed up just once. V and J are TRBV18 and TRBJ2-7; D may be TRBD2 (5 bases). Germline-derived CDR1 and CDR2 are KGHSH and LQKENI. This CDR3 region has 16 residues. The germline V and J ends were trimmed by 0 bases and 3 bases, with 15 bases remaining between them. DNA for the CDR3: TGTGCCAGCTCACCACCCCCCCGGCATGGGAGCTACGAGCAGTACTTC. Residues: CASSPPPRHGSYEQYF.

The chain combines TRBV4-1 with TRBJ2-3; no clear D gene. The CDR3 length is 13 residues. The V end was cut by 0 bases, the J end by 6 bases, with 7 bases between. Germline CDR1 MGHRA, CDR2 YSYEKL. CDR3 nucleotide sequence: TGCGCCAGCAGCCAAGATGGTAGGGATACGCAGTATTTT. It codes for CASSQDGRDTQYF.

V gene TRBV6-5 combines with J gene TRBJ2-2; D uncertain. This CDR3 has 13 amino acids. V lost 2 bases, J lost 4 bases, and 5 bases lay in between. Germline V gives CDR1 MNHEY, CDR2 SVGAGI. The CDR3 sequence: CASSYDSTGELFF. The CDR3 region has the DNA TGTGCCAGCAGTTACGATAGCACCGGGGAGCTGTTTTTT.

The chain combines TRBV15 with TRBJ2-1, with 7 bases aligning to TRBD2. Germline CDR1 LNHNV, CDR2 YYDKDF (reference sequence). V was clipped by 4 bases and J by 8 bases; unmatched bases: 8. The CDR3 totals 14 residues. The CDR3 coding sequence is TGTGCCACCAGCACCGGATCTAGCGGCGATGAGCAGTTCTTC. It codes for CATSTGSSGDEQFF. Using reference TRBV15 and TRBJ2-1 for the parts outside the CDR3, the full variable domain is DAMVIQNPRYQVTQFGKPVTLSCSQTLNHNVMYWYQQKSSQAPKLLFHYYDKDFNNEADTPDNFQSRRPNTSFCFLDIRSPGLGDTAMYLCATSTGSSGDEQFFGPGTRLTVL.

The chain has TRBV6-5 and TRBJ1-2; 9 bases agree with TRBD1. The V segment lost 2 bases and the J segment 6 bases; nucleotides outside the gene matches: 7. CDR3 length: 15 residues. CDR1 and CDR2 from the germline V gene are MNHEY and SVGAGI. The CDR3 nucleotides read TGTGCCAGCAGTTACGAATCCGGGACAGGGAATGGCTACACCTTC. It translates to CASSYESGTGNGYTF.

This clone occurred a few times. CDR3 amino acids: CASSLDSYEQYF. DNA for the CDR3: TGTGCCAGCAGCTTAGACTCTTACGAGCAGTACTTC. The genes are TRBV11-2 and TRBJ2-7; the D is unclear. The V gene lost 0 bases and the J gene lost 4 bases, with 4 bases spanning the gap. Germline V CDR1 and CDR2: SGHAT, FQNNGV. The CDR3 runs to 12 residues.

The CDR3 spells CASSQGIFSYEQYF. CDR3 coding DNA: TGCGCCAGCAGCCAAGGCATATTCTCCTACGAGCAGTACTTC. The chain combines TRBV4-1 with TRBJ2-7; no clear D gene. The CDR3 contains 14 residues. The V end was cut by 1 base, the J end by 0 bases, with 7 bases between. Germline CDR1 MGHRA, CDR2 YSYEKL.

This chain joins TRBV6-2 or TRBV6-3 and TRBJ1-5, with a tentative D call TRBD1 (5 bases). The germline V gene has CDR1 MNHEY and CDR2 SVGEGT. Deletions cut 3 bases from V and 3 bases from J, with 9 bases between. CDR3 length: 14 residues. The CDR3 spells CASSYGADNQPQHF. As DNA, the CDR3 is TGTGCCAGCAGTTATGGGGCAGACAATCAGCCCCAGCATTTT.

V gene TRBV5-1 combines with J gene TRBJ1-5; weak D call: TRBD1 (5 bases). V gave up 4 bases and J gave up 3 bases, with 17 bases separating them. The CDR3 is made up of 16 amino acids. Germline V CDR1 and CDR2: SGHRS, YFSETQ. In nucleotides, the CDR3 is TGCGCCAGCAGCCCTGGACTTGGGGACTTCAATCAGCCCCAGCATTTT. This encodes CASSPGLGDFNQPQHF. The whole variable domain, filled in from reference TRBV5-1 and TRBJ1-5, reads KAGVTQTPRYLIKTRGQQVTLSCSPISGHRSVSWYQQTPGQGLQFLFEYFSETQRNKGNFPGRFSGRQFSNSRSEMNVSTLELGDSALYLCASSPGLGDFNQPQHFGDGTRLSIL.

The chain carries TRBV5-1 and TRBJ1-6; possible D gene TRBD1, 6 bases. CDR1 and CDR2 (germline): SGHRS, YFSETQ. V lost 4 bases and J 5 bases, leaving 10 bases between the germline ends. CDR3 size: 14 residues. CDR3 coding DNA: TGCGCCAGCAGCGCCCAGGGGAATAATTCACCCCTCCACTTT. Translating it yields CASSAQGNNSPLHF.

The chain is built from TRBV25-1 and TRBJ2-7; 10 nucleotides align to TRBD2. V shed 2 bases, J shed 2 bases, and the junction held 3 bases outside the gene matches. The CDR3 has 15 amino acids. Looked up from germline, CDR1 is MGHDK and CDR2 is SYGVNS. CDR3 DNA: TGTGCCAGCAGTGAAGCTCTAGCGGGGGCCTACGAGCAGTACTTC. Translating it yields CASSEALAGAYEQYF.

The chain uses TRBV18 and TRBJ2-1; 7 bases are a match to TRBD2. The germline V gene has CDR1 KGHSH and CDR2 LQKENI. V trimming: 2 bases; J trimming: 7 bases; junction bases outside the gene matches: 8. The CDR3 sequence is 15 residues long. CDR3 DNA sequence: TGTGCCAGCTCACCAGGCCAGACGGGGGGAAATGAGCAGTTCTTC. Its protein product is CASSPGQTGGNEQFF.

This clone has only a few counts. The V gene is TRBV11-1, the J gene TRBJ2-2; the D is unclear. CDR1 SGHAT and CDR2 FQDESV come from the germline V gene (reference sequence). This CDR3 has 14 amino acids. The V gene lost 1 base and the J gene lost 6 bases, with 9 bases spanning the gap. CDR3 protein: CASSLVSTPGELFF. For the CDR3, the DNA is TGTGCCAGCAGCTTAGTCTCCACTCCCGGGGAGCTGTTTTTT.

The CDR3: CASSLGLNRGTDTQYF. CDR3 DNA sequence: TGTGCCAGCAGTTTGGGTTTGAACAGAGGCACAGATACGCAGTATTTT. This sequence joins TRBV27 and TRBJ2-3; D gene unclear. Germline CDR1 is MNHEY and CDR2 is SMNVEV (reference sequence). With 3 bases removed from V and 1 base from J, the gap between germline ends came to 14 bases. The CDR3 has 16 amino acids.

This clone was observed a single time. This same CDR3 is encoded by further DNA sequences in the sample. Here the CDR3 DNA reads TGTGCCAGCAGCCCCCTGTACGAGCAGTACTTC. Translated: CASSPLYEQYF. The genes are TRBV11-2 and TRBJ2-7; D is undetermined. V lost 5 bases, J lost 4 bases, and 6 bases lay in between. The CDR3 covers 11 residues. The V gene's germline CDR1 is SGHAT and CDR2 FQNNGV.

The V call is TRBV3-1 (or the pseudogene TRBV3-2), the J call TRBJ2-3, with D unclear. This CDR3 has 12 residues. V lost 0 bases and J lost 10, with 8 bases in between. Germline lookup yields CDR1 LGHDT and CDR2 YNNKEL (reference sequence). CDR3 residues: CASSQDASSQYF. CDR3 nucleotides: TGTGCCAGCAGCCAAGATGCGAGCTCGCAGTATTTT.

The CDR3 protein is CASTVSWGNTGELFF. CDR3 sequence (DNA): TGTGCCAGCACCGTGTCCTGGGGGAACACCGGGGAGCTGTTTTTT. The chain links TRBV11-2 to TRBJ2-2, with D uncertain. In germline, CDR1 is SGHAT, CDR2 FQNNGV. The CDR3 covers 15 residues. The V end lost 7 bases, the J end lost 1 base, and 13 bases lay between the germline ends.

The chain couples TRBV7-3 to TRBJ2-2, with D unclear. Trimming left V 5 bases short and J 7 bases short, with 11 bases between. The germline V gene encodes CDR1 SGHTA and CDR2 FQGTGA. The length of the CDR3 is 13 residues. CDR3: CASSIWVGGELFF. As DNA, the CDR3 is TGTGCCAGCAGCATTTGGGTGGGCGGGGAGCTGTTTTTT.

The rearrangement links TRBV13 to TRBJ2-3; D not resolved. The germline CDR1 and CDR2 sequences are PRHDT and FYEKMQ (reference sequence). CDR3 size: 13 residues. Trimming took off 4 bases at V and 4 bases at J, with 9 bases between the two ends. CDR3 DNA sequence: TGTGCCAGCAGCTACCGGACGTCAGATACGCAGTATTTT. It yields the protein CASSYRTSDTQYF.

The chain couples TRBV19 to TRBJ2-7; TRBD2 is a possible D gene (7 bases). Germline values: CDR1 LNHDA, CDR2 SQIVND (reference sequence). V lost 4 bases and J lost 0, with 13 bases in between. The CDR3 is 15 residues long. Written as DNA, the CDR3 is TGTGCCAGTAGTAAGAGCGGGACATCCTCCTACGAGCAGTACTTC. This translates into CASSKSGTSSYEQYF.

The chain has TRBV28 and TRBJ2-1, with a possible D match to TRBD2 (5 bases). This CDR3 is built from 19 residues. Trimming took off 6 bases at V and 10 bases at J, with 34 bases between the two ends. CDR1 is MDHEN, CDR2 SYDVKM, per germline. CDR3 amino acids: CASRSTFRVRGSEKDEQFF. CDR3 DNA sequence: TGTGCCAGCAGGTCGACCTTTAGAGTACGTGGGAGTGAAAAAGACGAGCAGTTCTTC.

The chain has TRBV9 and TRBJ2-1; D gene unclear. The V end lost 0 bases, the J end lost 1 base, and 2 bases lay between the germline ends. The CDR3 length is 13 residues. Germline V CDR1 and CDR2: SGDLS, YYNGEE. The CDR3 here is CASSVASYNEQFF. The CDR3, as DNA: TGTGCCAGCAGCGTAGCGTCCTACAATGAGCAGTTCTTC. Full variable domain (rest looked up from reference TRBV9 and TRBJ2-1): DSGVTQTPKHLITATGQRVTLRCSPRSGDLSVYWYQQSLDQGLQFLIQYYNGEERAKGNILERFSAQQFPDLHSELNLSSLELGDSALYFCASSVASYNEQFFGPGTRLTVL.

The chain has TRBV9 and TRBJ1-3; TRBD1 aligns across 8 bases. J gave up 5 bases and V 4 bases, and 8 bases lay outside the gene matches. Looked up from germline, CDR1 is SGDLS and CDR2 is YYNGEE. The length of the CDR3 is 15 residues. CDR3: CASSPGTGLRNTIYF. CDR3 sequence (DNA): TGTGCCAGCAGCCCCGGGACAGGCCTCAGAAACACCATATATTTT.

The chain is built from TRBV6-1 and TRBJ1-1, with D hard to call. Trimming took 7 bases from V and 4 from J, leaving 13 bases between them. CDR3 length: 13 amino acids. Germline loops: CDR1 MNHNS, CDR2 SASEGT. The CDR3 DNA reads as TGTGCCAGCAAAAACTCAGGAGGCACTGAAGCTTTCTTT. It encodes CASKNSGGTEAFF.

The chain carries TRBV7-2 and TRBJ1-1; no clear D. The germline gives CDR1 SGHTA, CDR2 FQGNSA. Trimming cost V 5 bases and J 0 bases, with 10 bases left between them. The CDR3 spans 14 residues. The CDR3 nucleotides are TGTGCCAGCAGCGTCAGGCGCCTGAACACTGAAGCTTTCTTT. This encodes CASSVRRLNTEAFF.